The rows below give T cell receptor beta chains drawn from one sample of a study of T-cell memory formation after mild COVID-19. Via MiXCR, TCRdb re-called the 5' RACE reads, giving one row per CDR3 protein. This sample has under 300,000 distinct CDR3 sequences, with roughly 10% found just once. The sample was PBMCs or a T cell subset sorted from them (not recorded which). The receptors here all came from a man younger than 35 who had mild COVID-19 (a few samples of this study predate the infection). Cell type and time point are not known. CDR3s include the opening cysteine and the closing phenylalanine or tryptophan. A D gene is named only where the DNA matches it firmly. Some rows have no size entry. The others give once, few or many, or a class for an expanded clone.

>TRBV29-1|NA|TRBJ2-6|NA
CSVDWSGANVLTF
TGCAGCGTTGACTGGTCTGGGGCCAACGTCCTGACTTTC
>TRBV19|NA|TRBJ1-1|few
CASKGGGSNTEAFF
TGTGCCAGTAAAGGAGGGGGATCGAACACTGAAGCTTTCTTT
>TRBV12-3/TRBV12-4|NA|TRBJ1-2|NA
CASSFTRVGSYGYTF
TGTGCCAGCAGTTTCACGAGGGTGGGGAGCTATGGCTACACCTTC
>TRBV11-2|NA|TRBJ2-2|many
CAIGGGTGELFF
TGTGCCATCGGGGGAGGAACCGGGGAGCTGTTTTTT
>TRBV20-1|TRBD1|TRBJ1-2|few
CSARQGFVIEGYTF
TGCAGTGCGAGACAGGGGTTCGTAATCGAGGGCTACACCTTC
>TRBV6-1|TRBD2|TRBJ2-3|many
CASSDTSGVPDTQYF
TGTGCCAGCAGTGATACTAGCGGGGTCCCAGATACGCAGTATTTT
>TRBV15|NA|TRBJ2-2|NA
CATSRDYTNTGELFF
TGTGCCACCAGCAGAGACTACACGAACACCGGGGAGCTGTTTTTT
>TRBV6-5|NA|TRBJ2-2|few
CASSYSIGGSVTGELFF
TGTGCCAGCAGTTACTCGATCGGGGGAAGTGTGACCGGGGAGCTGTTTTTT
>TRBV12-3/TRBV12-4|NA|TRBJ1-1|NA
CASSFRWDTEAFF
TGTGCCAGCAGTTTCAGGTGGGACACTGAAGCTTTCTTT
>TRBV5-1|TRBD1|TRBJ1-2|NA
CASSLVLVSRTGPLDGYTF
TGCGCCAGCAGCTTGGTGTTAGTCAGCCGGACAGGACCTCTCGATGGCTACACCTTC
>TRBV2|NA|TRBJ2-5|NA
CASGGLTGGSSQYF
TGTGCCAGTGGCGGACTAACCGGCGGTTCGTCCCAGTACTTC
>TRBV5-1|NA|TRBJ2-5|many
CASSSQQETQYF
TGCGCCAGCAGCTCCCAGCAGGAGACCCAGTACTTC
>TRBV10-3|TRBD1|TRBJ1-2|NA
CAISDGQGAGYTF
TGTGCCATCAGTGACGGACAGGGAGCTGGCTACACCTTC
>TRBV7-2|NA|TRBJ2-1|NA
CASSLGQGHNEQFF
TGTGCCAGCAGCTTAGGGCAGGGCCACAATGAGCAGTTCTTC
>TRBV7-8|NA|TRBJ2-5|few
CASSSARQGRGETQYF
TGTGCCAGCAGCTCCGCTCGACAGGGGAGGGGAGAGACCCAGTACTTC
>TRBV7-9|NA|TRBJ2-5|NA
CASSPGQTLTREETQYF
TGTGCCAGCAGTCCTGGACAGACCCTAACGAGGGAAGAGACCCAGTACTTC
>TRBV20-1|NA|TRBJ2-1|NA
CSAPLGVKEHEQFF
TGCAGTGCTCCTTTAGGAGTGAAAGAGCATGAGCAGTTCTTC
>TRBV3-1|NA|TRBJ2-7|NA
CASSSRSREFTYEQYF
TGTGCCAGCAGCTCAAGAAGTAGGGAATTCACCTACGAGCAGTACTTC
>TRBV7-3|TRBD2|TRBJ2-7|few
CASSLGGGEFDEQYF
TGTGCCAGCAGCTTAGGGGGAGGGGAGTTCGACGAGCAGTACTTC
>TRBV6-6|TRBD1|TRBJ1-5|NA
CASSLTGGYRHF
TGTGCCAGCAGTTTGACAGGGGGCTATAGGCATTTT
>TRBV11-2|NA|TRBJ1-2|few
CASSSRRQDYGYTF
TGTGCCAGCAGCTCCCGGAGGCAGGACTATGGCTACACCTTC
>TRBV5-1|TRBD1|TRBJ1-2|few
CASSVTGLKSYGYTF
TGCGCCAGCAGCGTGACAGGGTTGAAGAGCTATGGCTACACCTTC
>TRBV7-2|TRBD2|TRBJ2-5|few
CASSRGGEIWETQYF
TGTGCCAGCAGCCGTGGGGGGGAAATATGGGAGACCCAGTACTTC
>TRBV5-1|NA|TRBJ2-5|many
CASSLGGAVKETQYF
TGCGCCAGCAGCTTGGGGGGGGCCGTCAAAGAGACCCAGTACTTC
>TRBV5-5|TRBD2|TRBJ2-2|NA
CASSRPAGGETGELFF
TGTGCCAGCAGCCGGCCAGCGGGGGGCGAGACCGGGGAGCTGTTTTTT
>TRBV6-4|NA|TRBJ2-1|NA
CASSGEPLGSSYNEQFF
TGTGCCAGCAGTGGAGAACCGCTCGGCAGCTCCTACAATGAGCAGTTCTTC
>TRBV10-3|NA|TRBJ1-5|NA
CAISEGGNRNQPQHF
TGTGCCATCAGTGAGGGAGGGAATCGAAATCAGCCCCAGCATTTT